Sequencing of this T cell receptor (beta chain) was carried out in a study of OX40 agonist ivuxolimab in advanced cancers. Overall study context: Those enrolled were around 87% male, with a mean age of around 57 years and ages from roughly 20 to 85. Overall study findings and caveats: Average numbers of expanded clones were greater in CD8+ T cells than in CD4+. In the 0.1 to 3.0 mg/kg range, CD4+ and CD8+ blood T cells had expanded clonally by week 6.

The junction had 7 bases not matched to a gene; V was cut back by 4 bases and J by 10 bases. The CDR3 runs 12 residues. Germline V gene lookup returns CDR1 MDHEN and CDR2 SYDVKM. A note on this clone: No antigen is known for it.

Measured with immunoSEQ multiplex PCR; TCRdb has only the in-frame clones, and not every one. The sample shows around 70,000 clones, roughly four fifths of them seen only once. The study sampled blood at baseline, cycle 4 day 1, and cycle 7 day 1. The rearrangement links TRBV28 to TRBJ2-7; TRBD1 matches 7 bases. The sample here was CD4+ or CD8+ T cells sorted from blood, taken in a trial of the OX40 agonist ivuxolimab. This receptor was taken from an adult with an advanced solid tumor such as melanoma, head and neck, liver or kidney cancer. The CDR3 bases are TGTGCCAGCAGTTCCTGGGACAGCCCTCAGTACTTC. Translating gives CASSSWDSPQYF.